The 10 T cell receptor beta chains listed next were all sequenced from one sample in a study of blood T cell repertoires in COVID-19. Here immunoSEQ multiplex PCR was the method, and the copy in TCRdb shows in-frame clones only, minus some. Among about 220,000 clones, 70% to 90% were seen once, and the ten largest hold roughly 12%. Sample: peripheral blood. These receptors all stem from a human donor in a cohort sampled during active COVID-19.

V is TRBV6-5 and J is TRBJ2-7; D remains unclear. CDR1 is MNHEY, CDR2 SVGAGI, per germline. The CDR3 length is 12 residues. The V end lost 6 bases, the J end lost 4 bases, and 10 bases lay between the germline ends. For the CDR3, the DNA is TGTGCCAGCAGGCTCCGGGTATACGAGCAGTACTTC. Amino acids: CASRLRVYEQYF.

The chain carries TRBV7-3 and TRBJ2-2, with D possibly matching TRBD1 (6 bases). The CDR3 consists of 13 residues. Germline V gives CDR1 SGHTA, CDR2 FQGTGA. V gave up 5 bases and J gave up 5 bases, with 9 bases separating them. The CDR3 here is CASSTTGTGELFF. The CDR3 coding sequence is TGTGCCAGCAGCACAACAGGGACCGGGGAGCTGTTTTTT.

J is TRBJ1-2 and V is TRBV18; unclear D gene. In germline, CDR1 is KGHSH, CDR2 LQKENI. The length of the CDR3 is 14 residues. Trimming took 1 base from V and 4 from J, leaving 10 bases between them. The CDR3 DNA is TGTGCCAGCTCACCACTAACAGAGGGCTATGGCTACACCTTC. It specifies CASSPLTEGYGYTF.

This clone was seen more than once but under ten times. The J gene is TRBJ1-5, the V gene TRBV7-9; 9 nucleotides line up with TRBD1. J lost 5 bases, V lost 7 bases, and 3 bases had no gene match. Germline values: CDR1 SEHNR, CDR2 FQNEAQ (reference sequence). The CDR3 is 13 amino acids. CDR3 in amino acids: CASTDRGDQPQHF. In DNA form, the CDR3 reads TGTGCCAGCACCGACAGGGGGGATCAGCCCCAGCATTTT.

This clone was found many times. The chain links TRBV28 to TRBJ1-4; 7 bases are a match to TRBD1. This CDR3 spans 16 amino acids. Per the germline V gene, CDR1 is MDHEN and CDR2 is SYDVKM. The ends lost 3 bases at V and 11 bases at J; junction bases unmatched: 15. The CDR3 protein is CASSFPTGGGSRKLFF. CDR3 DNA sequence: TGTGCCAGCAGTTTCCCTACGGGAGGGGGCAGTCGGAAACTGTTTTTT.

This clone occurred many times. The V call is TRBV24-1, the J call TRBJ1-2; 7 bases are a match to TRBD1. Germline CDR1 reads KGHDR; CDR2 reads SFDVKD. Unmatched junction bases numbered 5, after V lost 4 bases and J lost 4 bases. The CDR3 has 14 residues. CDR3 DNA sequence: TGTGCCACCAGTGACAGACAGGGCAGCTATGGCTACACCTTC. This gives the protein CATSDRQGSYGYTF.

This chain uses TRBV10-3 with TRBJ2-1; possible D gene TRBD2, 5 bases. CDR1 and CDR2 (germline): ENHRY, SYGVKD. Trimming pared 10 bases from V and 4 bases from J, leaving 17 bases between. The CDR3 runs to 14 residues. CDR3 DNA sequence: TGTGCCACCCAAGAGCTAGCCCAATACAATGAGCAGTTCTTC. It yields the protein CATQELAQYNEQFF.

The CDR3 protein is CASRGQGAGELFF. CDR3 nucleotide sequence: TGTGCCAGCAGGGGACAGGGGGCCGGGGAGCTGTTTTTT. This chain connects TRBV7-3 to TRBJ2-2, with 11 bases aligning to TRBD1. Germline lookup yields CDR1 SGHTA and CDR2 FQGTGA. V was pared by 6 bases and J by 6 bases, with 0 bases of the junction left unmatched. The length of the CDR3 is 13 residues.

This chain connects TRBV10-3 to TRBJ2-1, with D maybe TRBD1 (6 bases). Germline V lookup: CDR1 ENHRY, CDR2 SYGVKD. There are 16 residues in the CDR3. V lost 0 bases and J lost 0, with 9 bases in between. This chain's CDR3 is CAISESGQSSYNEQFF. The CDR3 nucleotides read TGTGCCATCAGTGAGTCAGGACAGAGCTCCTACAATGAGCAGTTCTTC.

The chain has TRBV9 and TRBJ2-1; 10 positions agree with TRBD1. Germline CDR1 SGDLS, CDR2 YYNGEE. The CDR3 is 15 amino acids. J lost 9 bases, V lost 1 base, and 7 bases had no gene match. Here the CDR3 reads CASSVSGQGYGEQFF. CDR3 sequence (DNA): TGTGCCAGCAGCGTATCGGGACAGGGGTATGGTGAGCAGTTCTTC.